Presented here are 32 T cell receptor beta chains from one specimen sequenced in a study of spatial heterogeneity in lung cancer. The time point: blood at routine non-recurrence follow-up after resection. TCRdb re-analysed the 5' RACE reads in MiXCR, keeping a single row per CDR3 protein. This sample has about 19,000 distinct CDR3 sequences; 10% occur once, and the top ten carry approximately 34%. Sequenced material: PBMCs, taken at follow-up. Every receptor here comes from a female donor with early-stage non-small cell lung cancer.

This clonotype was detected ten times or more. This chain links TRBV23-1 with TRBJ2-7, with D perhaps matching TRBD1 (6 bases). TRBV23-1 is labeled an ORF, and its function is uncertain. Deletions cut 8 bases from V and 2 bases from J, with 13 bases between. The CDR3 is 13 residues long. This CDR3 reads CASPGTPTYEQYF. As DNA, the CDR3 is TGCGCCAGCCCTGGGACACCTACCTACGAGCAGTACTTC.

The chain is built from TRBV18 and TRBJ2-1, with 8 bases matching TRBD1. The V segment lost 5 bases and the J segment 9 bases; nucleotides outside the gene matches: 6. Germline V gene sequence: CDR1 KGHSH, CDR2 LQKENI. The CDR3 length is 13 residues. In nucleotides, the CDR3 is TGTGCCAGCTCAACGACAGGGGTGGGTGAGCAGTTCTTC. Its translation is CASSTTGVGEQFF.

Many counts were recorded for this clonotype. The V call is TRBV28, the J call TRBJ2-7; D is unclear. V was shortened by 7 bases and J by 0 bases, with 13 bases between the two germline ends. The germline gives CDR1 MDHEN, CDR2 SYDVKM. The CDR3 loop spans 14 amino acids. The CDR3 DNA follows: TGTGCCAGCACTCCTCTTAGGAGCTCCTACGAGCAGTACTTC. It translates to CASTPLRSSYEQYF.

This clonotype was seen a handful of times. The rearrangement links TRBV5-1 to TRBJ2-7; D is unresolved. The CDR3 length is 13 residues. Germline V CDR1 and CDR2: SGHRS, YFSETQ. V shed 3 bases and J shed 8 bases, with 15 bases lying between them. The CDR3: CASSSLSGQQQYF. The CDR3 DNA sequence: TGCGCCAGCAGCTCCCTTTCGGGCCAACAGCAGTACTTC.

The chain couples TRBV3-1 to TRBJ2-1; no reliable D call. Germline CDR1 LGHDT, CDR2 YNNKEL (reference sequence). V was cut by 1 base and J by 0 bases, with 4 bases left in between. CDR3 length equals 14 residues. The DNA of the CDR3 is TGTGCCAGCAGCCAAGGGGGCTCCTACAATGAGCAGTTCTTC. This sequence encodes CASSQGGSYNEQFF.

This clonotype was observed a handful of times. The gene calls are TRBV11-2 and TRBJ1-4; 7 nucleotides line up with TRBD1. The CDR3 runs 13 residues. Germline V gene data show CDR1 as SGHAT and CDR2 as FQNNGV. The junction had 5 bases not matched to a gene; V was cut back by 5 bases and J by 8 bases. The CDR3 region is CASSRDSPEKLFF. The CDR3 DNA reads TGTGCCAGCAGCAGGGACAGTCCGGAAAAACTGTTTTTT.

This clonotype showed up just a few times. The CDR3 region has the DNA TGCGCCAGCAGCTTGTTGGGGGGCAATCAGCCCCAGCATTTT. Encoded protein: CASSLLGGNQPQHF. The rearrangement joins TRBV5-1 to TRBJ1-5; possibly TRBD1 for D (5 bases). Germline CDR1 reads SGHRS; CDR2 reads YFSETQ. This CDR3 comprises 14 residues. Trimming took 1 base from V and 2 from J, leaving 7 bases between them.

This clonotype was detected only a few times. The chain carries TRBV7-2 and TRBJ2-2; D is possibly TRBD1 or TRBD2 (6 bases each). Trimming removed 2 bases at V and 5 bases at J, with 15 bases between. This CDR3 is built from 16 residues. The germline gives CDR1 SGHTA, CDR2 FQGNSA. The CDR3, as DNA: TGTGCCAGCAGCTTAAGATGGGGGGCAAAAACCGGGGAGCTGTTTTTT. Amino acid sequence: CASSLRWGAKTGELFF.

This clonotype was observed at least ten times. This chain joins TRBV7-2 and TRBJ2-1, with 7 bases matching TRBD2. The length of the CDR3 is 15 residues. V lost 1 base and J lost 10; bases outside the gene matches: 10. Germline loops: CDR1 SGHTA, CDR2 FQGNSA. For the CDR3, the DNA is TGTGCCAGCAGCTTAGGTGGCGGGAGAAAGATGGAGCAGTTCTTC. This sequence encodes CASSLGGGRKMEQFF.

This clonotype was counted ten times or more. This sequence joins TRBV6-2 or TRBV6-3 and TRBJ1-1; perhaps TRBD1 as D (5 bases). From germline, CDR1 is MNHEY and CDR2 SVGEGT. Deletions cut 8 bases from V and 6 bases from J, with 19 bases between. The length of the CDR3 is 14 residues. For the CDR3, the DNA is TGTGCCAGCCACCCCCAGGGAAGGGACGCTGAAGCTTTCTTT. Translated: CASHPQGRDAEAFF.

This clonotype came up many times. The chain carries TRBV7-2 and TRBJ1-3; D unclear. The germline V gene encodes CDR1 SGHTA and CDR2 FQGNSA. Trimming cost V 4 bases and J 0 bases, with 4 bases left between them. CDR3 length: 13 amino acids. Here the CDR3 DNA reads TGTGCCAGCAGCTCCTTCTCTGGAAACACCATATATTTT. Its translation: CASSSFSGNTIYF.

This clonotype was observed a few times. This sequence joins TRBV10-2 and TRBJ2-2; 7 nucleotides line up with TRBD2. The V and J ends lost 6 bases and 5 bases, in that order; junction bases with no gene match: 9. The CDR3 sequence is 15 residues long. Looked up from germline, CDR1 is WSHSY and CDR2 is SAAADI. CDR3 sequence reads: CASSLGGYRTGELFF. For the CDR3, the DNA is TGCGCCAGCAGCTTGGGGGGGTATCGGACCGGGGAGCTGTTTTTT.

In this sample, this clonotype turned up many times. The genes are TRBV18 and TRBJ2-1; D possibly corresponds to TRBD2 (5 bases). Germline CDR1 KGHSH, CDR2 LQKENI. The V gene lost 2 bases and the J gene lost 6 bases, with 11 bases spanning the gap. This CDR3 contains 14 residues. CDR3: CASSPADWGNEQFF. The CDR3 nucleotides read TGTGCCAGCTCACCAGCGGACTGGGGCAATGAGCAGTTCTTC.

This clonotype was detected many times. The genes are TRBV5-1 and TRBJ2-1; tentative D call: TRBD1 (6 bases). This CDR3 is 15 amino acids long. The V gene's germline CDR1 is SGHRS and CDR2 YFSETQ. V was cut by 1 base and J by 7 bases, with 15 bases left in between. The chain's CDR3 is CASSLLGAEVNEQFF. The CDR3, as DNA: TGCGCCAGCAGCTTGTTGGGGGCGGAGGTGAATGAGCAGTTCTTC.

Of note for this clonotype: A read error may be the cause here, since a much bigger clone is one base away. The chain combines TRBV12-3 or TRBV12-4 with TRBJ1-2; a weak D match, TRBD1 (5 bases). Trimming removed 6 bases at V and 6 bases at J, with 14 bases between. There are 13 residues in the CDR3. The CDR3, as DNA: TGTGCCAGCAGGGGACGGGTCAAAAATGGCTACACCTTC. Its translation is CASRGRVKNGYTF.

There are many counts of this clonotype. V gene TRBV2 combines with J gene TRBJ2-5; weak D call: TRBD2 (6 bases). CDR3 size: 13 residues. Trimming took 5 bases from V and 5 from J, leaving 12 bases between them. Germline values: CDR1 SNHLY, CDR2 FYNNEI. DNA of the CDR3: TGTGCCAGCAGTCTAGCGCCCCGGGAGACCCAGTACTTC. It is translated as CASSLAPRETQYF.

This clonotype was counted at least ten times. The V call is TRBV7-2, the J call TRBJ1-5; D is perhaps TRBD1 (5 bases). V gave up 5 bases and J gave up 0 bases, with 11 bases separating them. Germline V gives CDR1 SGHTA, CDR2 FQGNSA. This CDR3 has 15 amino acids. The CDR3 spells CASSVTANSNQPQHF. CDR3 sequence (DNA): TGTGCCAGCAGCGTGACAGCAAATAGCAATCAGCCCCAGCATTTT.

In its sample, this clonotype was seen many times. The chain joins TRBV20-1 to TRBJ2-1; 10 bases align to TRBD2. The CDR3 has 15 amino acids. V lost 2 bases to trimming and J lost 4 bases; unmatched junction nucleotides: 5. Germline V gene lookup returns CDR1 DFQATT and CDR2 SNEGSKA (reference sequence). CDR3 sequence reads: CSARIAGGLYNEQFF. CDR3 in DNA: TGCAGTGCTAGAATAGCGGGAGGTCTATACAATGAGCAGTTCTTC.

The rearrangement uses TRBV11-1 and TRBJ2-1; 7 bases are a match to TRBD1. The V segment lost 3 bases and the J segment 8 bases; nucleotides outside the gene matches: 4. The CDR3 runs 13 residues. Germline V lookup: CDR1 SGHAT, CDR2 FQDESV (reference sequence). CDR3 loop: CASSFRQGYEQFF. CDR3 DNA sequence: TGTGCCAGCAGCTTCAGACAGGGCTATGAGCAGTTCTTC.

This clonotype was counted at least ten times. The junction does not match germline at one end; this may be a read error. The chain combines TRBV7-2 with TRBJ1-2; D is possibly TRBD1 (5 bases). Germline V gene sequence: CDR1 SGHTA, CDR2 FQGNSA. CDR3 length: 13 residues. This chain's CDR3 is CASSPDSNYGYTF. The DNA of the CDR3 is TGTGCCAGCAGCCCTGACAGTAACTACGGCTACACCTTC.

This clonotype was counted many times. CDR3 DNA: TGCAGCGCGCTCGGAAGCTTGAACACTGAAGCTTTCTTT. Protein product: CSALGSLNTEAFF. The rearrangement uses TRBV29-1 and TRBJ1-1, with D unclear. Trimming took 7 bases from V and 0 from J, leaving 12 bases between them. The CDR3 loop spans 13 amino acids. Germline V gives CDR1 SQVTM, CDR2 ANQGSEA.

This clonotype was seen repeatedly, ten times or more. CDR3 sequence reads: CARTGNYGYTF. In DNA, the CDR3 is TGTGCCAGGACAGGGAACTATGGCTACACCTTC. The chain is built from TRBV2 and TRBJ1-2; 7 bases are shared with TRBD1. V lost 9 bases to trimming and J lost 2 bases; unmatched junction nucleotides: 0. The CDR3 is made up of 11 amino acids. CDR1 is SNHLY, CDR2 FYNNEI, per germline.

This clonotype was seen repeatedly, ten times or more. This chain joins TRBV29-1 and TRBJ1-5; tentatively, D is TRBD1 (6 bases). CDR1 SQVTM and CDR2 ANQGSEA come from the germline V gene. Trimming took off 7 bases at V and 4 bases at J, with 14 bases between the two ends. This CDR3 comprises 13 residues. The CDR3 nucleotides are TGCAGCGCCCGGGACAACTTTAATCAGCCCCAGCATTTT. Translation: CSARDNFNQPQHF.

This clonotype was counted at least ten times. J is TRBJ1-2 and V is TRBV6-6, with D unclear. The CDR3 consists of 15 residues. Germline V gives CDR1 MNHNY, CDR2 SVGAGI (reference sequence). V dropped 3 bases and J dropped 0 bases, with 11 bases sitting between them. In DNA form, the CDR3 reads TGTGCCAGCAGTTATCTCTGGGCCCCTAACTATGGCTACACCTTC. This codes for CASSYLWAPNYGYTF.

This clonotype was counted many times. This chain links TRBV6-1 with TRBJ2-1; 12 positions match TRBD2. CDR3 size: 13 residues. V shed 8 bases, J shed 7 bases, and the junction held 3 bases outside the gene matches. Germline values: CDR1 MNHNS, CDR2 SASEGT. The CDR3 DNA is TGTGCCAGCGGGACTAGCGGGTTTAATGAGCAGTTCTTC. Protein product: CASGTSGFNEQFF.

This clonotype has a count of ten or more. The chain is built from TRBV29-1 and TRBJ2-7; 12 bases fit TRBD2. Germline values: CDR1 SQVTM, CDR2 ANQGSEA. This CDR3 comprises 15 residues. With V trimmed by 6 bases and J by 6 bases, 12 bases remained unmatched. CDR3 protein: CSVTGLTSGSREQYF. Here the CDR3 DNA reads TGCAGCGTCACCGGACTGACTAGCGGGAGTCGCGAGCAGTACTTC.

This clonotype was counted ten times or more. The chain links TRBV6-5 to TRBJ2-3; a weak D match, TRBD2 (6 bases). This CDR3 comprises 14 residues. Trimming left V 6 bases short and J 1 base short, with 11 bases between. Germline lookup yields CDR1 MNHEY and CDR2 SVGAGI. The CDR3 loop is CASSLARGTDTQYF. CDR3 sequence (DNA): TGTGCCAGCAGCCTAGCGCGGGGCACAGATACGCAGTATTTT.

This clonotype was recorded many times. The CDR3 bases are TGCAGTGCTATACTAGCGAGACGAAATGAGCAGTTCTTC. It codes for CSAILARRNEQFF. The rearrangement joins TRBV20-1 to TRBJ2-1, with 7 bases matching TRBD2. Germline values: CDR1 DFQATT, CDR2 SNEGSKA (reference sequence). The CDR3 runs 13 residues. J gave up 7 bases and V 4 bases, and 7 bases lay outside the gene matches.

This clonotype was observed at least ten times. The CDR3 nucleotides are TGTGCCAGTAGCTCGTGGACAGCCGGGCGGTATCAGCCCCAGCATTTT. It encodes CASSSWTAGRYQPQHF. The V and J genes are TRBV19 and TRBJ1-5, with D maybe TRBD1 (6 bases). The CDR3 has 16 residues. CDR1 and CDR2 from the germline V gene are LNHDA and SQIVND (reference sequence). The V gene lost 6 bases and the J gene lost 5 bases, with 20 bases spanning the gap.

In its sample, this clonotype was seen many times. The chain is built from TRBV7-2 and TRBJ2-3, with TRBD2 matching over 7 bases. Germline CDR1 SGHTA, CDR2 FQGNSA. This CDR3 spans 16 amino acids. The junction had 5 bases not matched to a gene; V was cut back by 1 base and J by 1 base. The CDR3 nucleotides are TGTGCCAGCAGCTTAGGAATGGCGGGGGGCACAGATACGCAGTATTTT. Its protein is CASSLGMAGGTDTQYF.

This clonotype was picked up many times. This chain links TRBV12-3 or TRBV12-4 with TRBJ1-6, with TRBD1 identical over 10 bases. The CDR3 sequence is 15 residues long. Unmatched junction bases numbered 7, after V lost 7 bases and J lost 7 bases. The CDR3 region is CASTSRGQGNSPLHF. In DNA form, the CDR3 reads TGTGCCAGCACCTCAAGGGGACAGGGGAATTCACCCCTCCACTTT.

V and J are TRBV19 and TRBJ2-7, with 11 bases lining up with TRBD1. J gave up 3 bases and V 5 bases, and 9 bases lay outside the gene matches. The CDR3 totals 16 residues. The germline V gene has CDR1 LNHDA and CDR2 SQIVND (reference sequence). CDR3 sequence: CASSGWDRGDIYEQYF. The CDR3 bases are TGTGCCAGTAGTGGCTGGGACAGGGGGGACATCTACGAGCAGTACTTC. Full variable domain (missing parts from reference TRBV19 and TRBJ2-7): DGGITQSPKYLFRKEGQNVTLSCEQNLNHDAMYWYRQDPGQGLRLIYYSQIVNDFQKGDIAEGYSVSREKKESFPLTVTSAQKNPTAFYLCASSGWDRGDIYEQYFGPGTRLTVT.